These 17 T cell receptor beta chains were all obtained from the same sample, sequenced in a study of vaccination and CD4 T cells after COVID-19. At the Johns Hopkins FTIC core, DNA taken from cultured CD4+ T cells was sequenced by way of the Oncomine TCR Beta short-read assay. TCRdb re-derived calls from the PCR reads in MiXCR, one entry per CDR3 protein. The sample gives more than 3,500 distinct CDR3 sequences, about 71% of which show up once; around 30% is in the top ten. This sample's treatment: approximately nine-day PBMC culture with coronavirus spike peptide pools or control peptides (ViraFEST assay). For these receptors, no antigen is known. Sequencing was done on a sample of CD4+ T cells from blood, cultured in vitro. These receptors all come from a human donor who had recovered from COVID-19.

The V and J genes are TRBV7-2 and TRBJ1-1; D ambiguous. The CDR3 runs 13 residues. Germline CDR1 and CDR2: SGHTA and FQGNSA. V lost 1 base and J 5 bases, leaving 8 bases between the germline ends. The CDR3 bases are TGTGCCAGCAGCTTAGGGTGGCAAACTGAAGCTTTCTTT. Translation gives CASSLGWQTEAFF.

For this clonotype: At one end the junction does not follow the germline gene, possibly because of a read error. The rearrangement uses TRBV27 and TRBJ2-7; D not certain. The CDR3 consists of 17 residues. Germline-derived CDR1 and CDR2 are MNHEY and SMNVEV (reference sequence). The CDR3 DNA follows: TGCACCAGCAGTTTATTGGTGCAGCAGACCACCCTCTCAGAGCAGTACTTC. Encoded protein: CTSSLLVQQTTLSEQYF.

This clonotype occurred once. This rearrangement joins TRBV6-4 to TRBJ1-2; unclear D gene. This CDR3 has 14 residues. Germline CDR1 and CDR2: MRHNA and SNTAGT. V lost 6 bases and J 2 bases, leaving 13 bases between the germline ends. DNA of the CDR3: TGTGCCAGCAGCCCCGAGGGAGGGAACTATGGCTACACCTTC. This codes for CASSPEGGNYGYTF.

As DNA, the CDR3 is TGTGCCAGCAGTGCCGGGACAGGCTATGGCTACACCTTC. Its translation: CASSAGTGYGYTF. The chain has TRBV27 and TRBJ1-2; 8 nucleotides align to TRBD1. V lost 5 bases and J lost 4; bases outside the gene matches: 3. This CDR3 has 13 amino acids. Germline loops: CDR1 MNHEY, CDR2 SMNVEV (reference sequence).

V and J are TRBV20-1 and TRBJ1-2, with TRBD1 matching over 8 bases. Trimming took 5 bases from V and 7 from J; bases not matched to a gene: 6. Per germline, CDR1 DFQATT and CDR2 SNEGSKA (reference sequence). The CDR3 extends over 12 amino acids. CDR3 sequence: CSASQGAAGYTF. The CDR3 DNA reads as TGCAGTGCTTCTCAGGGGGCGGCTGGCTACACCTTC.

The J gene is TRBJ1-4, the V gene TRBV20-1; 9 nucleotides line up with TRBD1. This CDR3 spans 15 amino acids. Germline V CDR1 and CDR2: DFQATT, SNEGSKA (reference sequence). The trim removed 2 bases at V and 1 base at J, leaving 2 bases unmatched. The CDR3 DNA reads TGCAGTGCTAGACCGACAGGGGGAACTAATGAAAAACTGTTTTTT. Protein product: CSARPTGGTNEKLFF.

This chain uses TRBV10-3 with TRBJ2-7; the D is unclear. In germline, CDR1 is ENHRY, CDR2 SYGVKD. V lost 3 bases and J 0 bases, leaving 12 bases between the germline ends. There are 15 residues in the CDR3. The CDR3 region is CAISEGGVSSYEQYF. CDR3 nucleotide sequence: TGTGCCATCAGTGAAGGTGGGGTTTCCTCCTACGAGCAGTACTTC.

The CDR3 DNA sequence: TGTGCCAGCAGCTCAGAGGACAGGGGCGAGCAGTACTTC. Protein sequence: CASSSEDRGEQYF. V usage is TRBV7-6 and J usage is TRBJ2-1; 9 nucleotides agree with TRBD1. The J call may not be correct, given that the DNA end is closer to TRBJ2-7. The CDR3 covers 13 residues. In germline, CDR1 is SGHVS, CDR2 FNYEAQ.

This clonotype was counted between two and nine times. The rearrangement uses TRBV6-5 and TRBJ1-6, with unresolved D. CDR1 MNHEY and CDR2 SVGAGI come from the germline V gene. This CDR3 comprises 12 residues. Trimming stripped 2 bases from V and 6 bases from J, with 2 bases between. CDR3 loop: CASSYVNSPLHF. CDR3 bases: TGTGCCAGCAGTTACGTTAATTCACCCCTCCACTTT.

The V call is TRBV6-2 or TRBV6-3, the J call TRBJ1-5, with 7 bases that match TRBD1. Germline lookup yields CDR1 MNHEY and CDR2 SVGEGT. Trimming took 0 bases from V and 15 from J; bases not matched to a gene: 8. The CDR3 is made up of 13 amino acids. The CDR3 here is CASSYSGGGGVHF. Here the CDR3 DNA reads TGTGCCAGCAGTTACTCGGGAGGGGGCGGAGTGCATTTT.

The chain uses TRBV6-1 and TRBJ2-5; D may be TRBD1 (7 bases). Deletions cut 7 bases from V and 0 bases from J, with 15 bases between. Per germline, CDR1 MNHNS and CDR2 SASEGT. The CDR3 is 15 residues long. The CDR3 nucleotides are TGTGCCAGCATCGCCGGAGGGGGCAACCAAGAGACCCAGTACTTC. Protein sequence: CASIAGGGNQETQYF.

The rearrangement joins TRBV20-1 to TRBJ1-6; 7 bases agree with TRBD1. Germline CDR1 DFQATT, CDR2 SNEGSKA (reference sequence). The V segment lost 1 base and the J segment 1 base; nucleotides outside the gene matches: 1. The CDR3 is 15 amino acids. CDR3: CSARAGGSYNSPLHF. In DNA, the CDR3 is TGCAGTGCTAGAGCAGGGGGTTCCTATAATTCACCCCTCCACTTT.

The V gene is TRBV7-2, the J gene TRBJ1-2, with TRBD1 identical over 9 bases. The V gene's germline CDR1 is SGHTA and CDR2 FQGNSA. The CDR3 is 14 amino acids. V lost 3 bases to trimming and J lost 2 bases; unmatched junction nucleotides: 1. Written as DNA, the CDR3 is TGTGCCAGCAGCTTGGGGACAGGGAACTATGGCTACACCTTC. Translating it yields CASSLGTGNYGYTF.

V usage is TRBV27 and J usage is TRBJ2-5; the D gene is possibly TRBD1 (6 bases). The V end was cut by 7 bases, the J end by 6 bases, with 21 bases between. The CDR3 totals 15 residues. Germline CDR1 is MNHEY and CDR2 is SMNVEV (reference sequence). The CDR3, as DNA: TGTGCCAGCATAGAATTGGGGGCTAAAGGAAAGACCCAGTACTTC. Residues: CASIELGAKGKTQYF.

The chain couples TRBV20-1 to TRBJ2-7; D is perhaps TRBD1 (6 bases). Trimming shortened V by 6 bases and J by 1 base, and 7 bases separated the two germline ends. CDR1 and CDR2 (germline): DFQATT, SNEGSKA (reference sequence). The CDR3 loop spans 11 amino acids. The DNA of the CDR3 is TGCAGTGCCGGGACATCCTACGAGCAGTACTTC. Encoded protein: CSAGTSYEQYF.

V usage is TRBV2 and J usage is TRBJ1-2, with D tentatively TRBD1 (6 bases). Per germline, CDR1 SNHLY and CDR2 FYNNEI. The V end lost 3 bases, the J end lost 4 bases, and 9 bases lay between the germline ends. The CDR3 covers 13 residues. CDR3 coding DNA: TGTGCCAGCAGTGAGGACAGTCTCTATGGCTACACCTTC. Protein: CASSEDSLYGYTF.

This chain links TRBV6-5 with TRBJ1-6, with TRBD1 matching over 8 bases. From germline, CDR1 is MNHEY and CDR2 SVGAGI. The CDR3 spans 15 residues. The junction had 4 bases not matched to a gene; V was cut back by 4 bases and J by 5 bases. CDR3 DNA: TGTGCCAGCAGTTCGGCAGGGGGCAATAATTCACCCCTCCACTTT. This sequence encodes CASSSAGGNNSPLHF.